This T cell receptor beta chain was documented in a study of tumor-infiltrating lymphocytes in oesophageal squamous cell carcinoma. This clonotype was seen many times. The V gene's germline CDR1 is SNHLY and CDR2 FYNNEI. The germline V and J ends were trimmed by 6 bases and 1 base, with 9 bases remaining between them. This CDR3 is 13 amino acids long. TCRdb used MiXCR to reprocess the PCR reads, holding one entry per CDR3 protein. The top ten clones hold 35% to 45% of a sample with about 17,000 distinct CDR3 sequences, 47% of them seen once. V usage is TRBV2 and J usage is TRBJ1-1; no firm D call. This clonotype was obtained from a female donor with esophageal squamous cell carcinoma. Specimen: normal esophageal tissue next to the tumor. CDR3 in amino acids: CASRGYRNTEAFF. CDR3 sequence (DNA): TGTGCCAGCAGGGGCTACAGGAACACTGAAGCTTTCTTT. The entire variable domain, with the rest obtained from reference TRBV2 and TRBJ1-1, is as follows: EPEVTQTPSHQVTQMGQEVILRCVPISNHLYFYWYRQILGQKVEFLVSFYNNEISEKSEIFDDQFSVERPDGSNFTLKIRSTKLEDSAMYFCASRGYRNTEAFFGQGTRLTVV.